This T cell receptor beta chain was observed in a study of PD-L1 blockade in urothelial cancer. Study-wide context: Twenty-five of 29 patients were men who had bladder-origin urothelial cancer. Previous chemotherapy exposure amounted to 0 to 3 regimens for patients.

Whole-study results and caveats: Blood TCR clonality below the median before treatment was a predictor of better survival. Durable benefit was linked to greater 3-week expansion of tumor-associated blood clones.

As concerns this clone: Its antigen is undetermined.

Assay used: immunoSEQ multiplex PCR; TCRdb lists only in-frame clones, some missing. The sample records about 88,000 clones, approximately 90% being singletons. This receptor was obtained from a man in his 60s with urothelial cancer. Sequenced here: PBMCs, sampled around atezolizumab (anti-PD-L1) treatment.

The CDR3 region is CASSLLAGSSYEQYF. CDR3 in DNA: TGTGCCAGCAGCTTATTAGCGGGGAGCTCCTACGAGCAGTACTTC. The genes are TRBV7-2 and TRBJ2-7; 8 bases match TRBD2. The CDR3 has 15 amino acids. The trim removed 2 bases at V and 0 bases at J, leaving 3 bases unmatched. Germline CDR1 is SGHTA and CDR2 is FQGNSA.